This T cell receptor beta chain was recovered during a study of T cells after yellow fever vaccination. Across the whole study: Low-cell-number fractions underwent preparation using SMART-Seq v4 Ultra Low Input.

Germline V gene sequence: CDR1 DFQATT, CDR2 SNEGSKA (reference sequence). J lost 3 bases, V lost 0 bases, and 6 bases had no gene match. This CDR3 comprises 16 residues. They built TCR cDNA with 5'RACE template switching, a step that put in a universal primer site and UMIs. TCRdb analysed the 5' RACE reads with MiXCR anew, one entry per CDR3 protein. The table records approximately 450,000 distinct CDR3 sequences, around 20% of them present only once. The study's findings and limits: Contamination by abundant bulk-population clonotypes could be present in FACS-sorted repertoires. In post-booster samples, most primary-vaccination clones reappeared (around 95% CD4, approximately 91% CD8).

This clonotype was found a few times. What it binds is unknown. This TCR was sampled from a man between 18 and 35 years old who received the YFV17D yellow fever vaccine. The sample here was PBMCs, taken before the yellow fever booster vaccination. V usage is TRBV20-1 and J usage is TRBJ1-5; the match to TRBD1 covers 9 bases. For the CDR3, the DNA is TGCAGTGCTAGAGAACGTGGGACAGGGCTCAATCAGCCCCAGCATTTT. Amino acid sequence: CSARERGTGLNQPQHF.